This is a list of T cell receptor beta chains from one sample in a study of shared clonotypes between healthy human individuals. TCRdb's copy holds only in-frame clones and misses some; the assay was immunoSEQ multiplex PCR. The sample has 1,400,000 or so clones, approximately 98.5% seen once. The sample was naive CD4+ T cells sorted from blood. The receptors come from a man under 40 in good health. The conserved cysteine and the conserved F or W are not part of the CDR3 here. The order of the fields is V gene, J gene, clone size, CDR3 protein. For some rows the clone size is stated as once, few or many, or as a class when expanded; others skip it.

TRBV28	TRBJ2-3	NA	ASSFFSGGDTQY
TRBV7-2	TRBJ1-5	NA	ASSLGRYQPQH
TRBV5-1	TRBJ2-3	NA	ASSPPTGGAGDTQY
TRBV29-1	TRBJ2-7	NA	SASGTRAGVNEQY
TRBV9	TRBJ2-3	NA	ASSLTGQITDTQY
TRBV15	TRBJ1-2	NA	ATSRAGQTYGYT
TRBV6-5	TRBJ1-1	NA	ASSWLSQGNTEAF
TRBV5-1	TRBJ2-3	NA	ASSLAVSTDTQY
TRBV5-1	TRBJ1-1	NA	ASSWSTGVNTEAF
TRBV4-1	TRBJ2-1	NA	ASSQDQGLSSYNEQF
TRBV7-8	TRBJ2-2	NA	ASSPRGTGELF
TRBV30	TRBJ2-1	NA	AWSLRGWEQF
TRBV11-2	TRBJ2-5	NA	ASSLVMGQGGAQY
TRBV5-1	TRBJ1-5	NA	ASSLVAQVHQPQH
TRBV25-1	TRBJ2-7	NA	ASSELNEQY
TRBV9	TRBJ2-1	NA	ASSEGSIWPGNEQF
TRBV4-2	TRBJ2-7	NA	ASSQLAGDGYEQY
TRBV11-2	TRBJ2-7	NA	ASSYRTSPLEQY
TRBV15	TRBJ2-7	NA	ATSRGGNSYEQY
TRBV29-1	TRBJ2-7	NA	SVRVGVHEQY
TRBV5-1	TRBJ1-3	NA	ASSLAGAAGNTIY
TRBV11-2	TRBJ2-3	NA	ASSPRPGLVSTDTQY
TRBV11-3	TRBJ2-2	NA	ASSLRPGAITGELF
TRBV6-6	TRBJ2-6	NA	ASSYGATGANVLT
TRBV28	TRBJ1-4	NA	ASSLTGGNEKLF
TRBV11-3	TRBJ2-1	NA	ASSPSGWGQRMDEQF
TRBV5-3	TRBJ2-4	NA	ASSPGFAKNIQY
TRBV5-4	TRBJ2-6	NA	ASSFQRVYRTSGANVLT
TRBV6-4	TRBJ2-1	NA	ASSTANQGFSYNEQF
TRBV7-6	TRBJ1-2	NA	ASSGGQGEVYGYT
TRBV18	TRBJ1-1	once	ASSSKAENTEAF
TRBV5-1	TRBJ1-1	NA	ASSLASLNTEAF
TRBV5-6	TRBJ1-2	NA	ASSFIDGNYGYT
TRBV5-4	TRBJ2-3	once	ASGQEGQLSTDTQY
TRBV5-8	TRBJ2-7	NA	ASTQGLYAYEQY
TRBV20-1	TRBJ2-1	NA	SARRRDEQF
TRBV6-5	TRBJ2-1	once	ASSYTMSYNEQF
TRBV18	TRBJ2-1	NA	ASSPLGGNEQF
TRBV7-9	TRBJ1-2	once	ASSSTERYGYT
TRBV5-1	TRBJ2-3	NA	ASSLDGTSATDTQY
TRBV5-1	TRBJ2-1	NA	ASSPGLKLRGTIDEQF
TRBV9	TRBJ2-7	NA	ASSTTGQSYEQY
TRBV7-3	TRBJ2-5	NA	ASSLSSGLTQY
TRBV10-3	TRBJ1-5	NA	ASSGQGGNQPQH